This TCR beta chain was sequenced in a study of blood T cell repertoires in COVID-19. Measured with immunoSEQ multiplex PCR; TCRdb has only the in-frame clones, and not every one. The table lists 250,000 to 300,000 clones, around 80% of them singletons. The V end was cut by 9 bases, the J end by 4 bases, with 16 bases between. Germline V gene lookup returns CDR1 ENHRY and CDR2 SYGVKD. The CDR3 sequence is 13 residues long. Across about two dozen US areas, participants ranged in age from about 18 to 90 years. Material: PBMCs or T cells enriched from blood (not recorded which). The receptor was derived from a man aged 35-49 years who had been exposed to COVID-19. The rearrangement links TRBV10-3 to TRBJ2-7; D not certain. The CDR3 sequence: CAIKQEADYEQYF. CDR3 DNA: TGTGCCATTAAACAAGAGGCAGATTACGAGCAGTACTTC.